These T cell receptor beta chains were read from a single sample in a study of blood T cell repertoires in COVID-19. TCRdb keeps only in-frame clones here, not all; method: immunoSEQ multiplex PCR. The table lists some 42,000 clones, approximately 90% of them singletons, with about 8.3% in the top ten. The specimen sequenced was peripheral blood. These receptors were obtained from a man aged 50 or older with active COVID-19. The CDR3 runs from the conserved cysteine through the conserved F or W. A D gene is named only where the DNA matches it firmly. The listing skips clone size in some rows; elsewhere it reads once, few, many or a size class.

cdr3_length | j_call | clone_size | v_call | d_call | cdr3_nt | cdr3_aa
19 | TRBJ1-1 | once | TRBV19 | TRBD1 | TGTGCCAGTAGTCCAAGGTCCCAGAAAGGGGGCGGAATGAACACTGAAGCTTTCTTT | CASSPRSQKGGGMNTEAFF
17 | TRBJ2-3 | - | TRBV5-1 | TRBD2 | TGCGCCAGCAGCTTGGGTAGGGCTAGCGGGCGCACAGATACGCAGTATTTT | CASSLGRASGRTDTQYF
16 | TRBJ2-2 | once | TRBV5-4 | - | TGTGCCAGCAGCTTAGCTGTCCGATCGAACACCGGGGAGCTGTTTTTT | CASSLAVRSNTGELFF
13 | TRBJ1-1 | - | TRBV6-1 | - | TGTGCCAGCAGGGAACAGGGTCCTAGTGAAGCTTTCTTT | CASREQGPSEAFF
15 | TRBJ2-7 | - | TRBV2 | - | TGTGCCAGCACCGGGGAGACTAGATCCTCCTACGAGCAGTACTTC | CASTGETRSSYEQYF
15 | TRBJ1-1 | - | TRBV2 | - | TGTGCCAGCAGTGAAGTCGGACAGTCGGCCACTGAAGCTTTCTTT | CASSEVGQSATEAFF
14 | TRBJ1-6 | - | TRBV30 | - | TGTGCCTGTCACAGGGAAGGTAGTAATTCACCCCTCCACTTT | CACHREGSNSPLHF
13 | TRBJ1-5 | - | TRBV7-9 | - | TGTGCCAGCAGCTCGGGAGCGCGGCAGCCCCAGCATTTT | CASSSGARQPQHF
15 | TRBJ2-3 | - | TRBV10-1 | TRBD1 | TGCGCCAGCGGTACTCCGGGACAGGGAACAGATACGCAGTATTTT | CASGTPGQGTDTQYF
14 | TRBJ1-1 | - | TRBV28 | TRBD1 | TGTGCCAGCAGAACAGGGGCGTTGAACACTGAAGCTTTCTTT | CASRTGALNTEAFF
15 | TRBJ2-1 | - | TRBV5-1 | TRBD2 | TGCGCCAGCAGCTTGGCGGGGGGAGATTACAATGAGCAGTTCTTC | CASSLAGGDYNEQFF
15 | TRBJ2-7 | - | TRBV28 | - | TGTGCCAGCAGTCCCAGGGCGGAGTACTCCTACGAGCAGTACTTC | CASSPRAEYSYEQYF
14 | TRBJ2-3 | - | TRBV3-1/TRBV3-2 | - | TGTGCCAGCAGCCAATTAGCAGCGACAGATACGCAGTATTTT | CASSQLAATDTQYF
13 | TRBJ2-7 | - | TRBV30 | TRBD2 | TGTGCCGTAGCGGGAGGAAGCTCCTACGAGCAGTACTTC | CAVAGGSSYEQYF
19 | TRBJ2-5 | - | TRBV19 | TRBD2 | TGTGCCAGTAGTCCCCGGGGGAAGGCTAGCGGGAGATCGTGGGAGACCCAGTACTTC | CASSPRGKASGRSWETQYF
13 | TRBJ2-7 | - | TRBV6-5 | TRBD2 | TGTGCCAGCAGGACTAGCGGGATGGGGGAGCAGTACTTC | CASRTSGMGEQYF
16 | TRBJ2-1 | - | TRBV2 | TRBD2 | TGTGCCAGCACCCCAGAGGGTACTAGCGGGAGCAATGAGCAGTTCTTC | CASTPEGTSGSNEQFF
14 | TRBJ2-7 | - | TRBV19 | TRBD1 | TGTGCCAGTAGTGAACAGGGGGCGGAGCGCGAGCAGTACTTC | CASSEQGAEREQYF
13 | TRBJ2-3 | - | TRBV24-1 | - | TGTGCCACCAGTGACCCAGTGGTAGATACGCAGTATTTT | CATSDPVVDTQYF
15 | TRBJ2-2 | - | TRBV5-1 | TRBD2 | TGCGCCAGCAGGTTCGGTGGACTAGAAACCGGGGAGCTGTTTTTT | CASRFGGLETGELFF
15 | TRBJ2-6 | - | TRBV2 | - | TGTGCCAGCAGTTGGACAGTTTCTGGGGCCAACGTCCTGACTTTC | CASSWTVSGANVLTF
15 | TRBJ2-1 | - | TRBV7-9 | TRBD2 | TGTGCCAGCAGCCCAGGGCTAGCGGGAGGCAATGAGCAGTTCTTC | CASSPGLAGGNEQFF
14 | TRBJ2-2 | - | TRBV6-5 | - | TGTGCCAGCAGTTACGGCTCCTCCGCCGGGGAGCTGTTTTTT | CASSYGSSAGELFF
14 | TRBJ1-1 | - | TRBV9 | - | TGTGCCAGCAGCGTAGGGCACCTGAACACTGAAGCTTTCTTT | CASSVGHLNTEAFF
16 | TRBJ2-5 | - | TRBV6-2/TRBV6-3 | TRBD2 | TGTGCCAGCAGTTCAGTTCTAGCGGTCATCCAAGAGACCCAGTACTTC | CASSSVLAVIQETQYF
15 | TRBJ2-7 | - | TRBV28 | - | TGTGCCAGCAGTTTAGCAGGGAATAGGATCGACGAGCAGTACTTC | CASSLAGNRIDEQYF
17 | TRBJ2-1 | once | TRBV27 | TRBD1 | TGTGCCAGCAGTATATCAACAGGGGGCGAGTCCTACAATGAGCAGTTCTTC | CASSISTGGESYNEQFF
13 | TRBJ1-2 | once | TRBV5-1 | - | TGCGCCAGCAGCTTGTGGCAGGGTGATGGCTACACCTTC | CASSLWQGDGYTF
15 | TRBJ2-3 | - | TRBV5-6 | TRBD2 | TGTGCCAGCAGCTCGTCTAGCGGGGGCACAGATACGCAGTATTTT | CASSSSSGGTDTQYF
12 | TRBJ2-7 | - | TRBV28 | - | TGTGCCAGCAGTTTGGCCGGGGACGAGCAGTACTTC | CASSLAGDEQYF
16 | TRBJ1-4 | once | TRBV28 | TRBD1 | TGTGCCAGCGCAACCGGGACAGGGGGCTCTTTTGAAAAACTGTTTTTT | CASATGTGGSFEKLFF
14 | TRBJ2-3 | - | TRBV19 | TRBD2 | TGTGCCAGTAGGCCCGGGACTAGCACCGGTACGCAGTATTTT | CASRPGTSTGTQYF
18 | TRBJ1-3 | - | TRBV21-1 | - | TGTGCCAGCAGCAAAATACCCCCTAGCGGACACTCTGGAAACACCATATATTTT | CASSKIPPSGHSGNTIYF
14 | TRBJ1-4 | - | TRBV19 | TRBD1 | TGTGCCAGTGGACAGGGAAGAACTAATGAAAAACTGTTTTTT | CASGQGRTNEKLFF
14 | TRBJ2-7 | - | TRBV10-3 | TRBD2 | TGTGCCATCAGTCGACTAGCGGATTCCTACGAGCAGTACTTC | CAISRLADSYEQYF
14 | TRBJ2-1 | medium-sized | TRBV27 | TRBD1 | TGTGCCAGCGCGGACAGGGGGCCTAACAATGAGCAGTTCTTC | CASADRGPNNEQFF
15 | TRBJ2-2 | - | TRBV29-1 | TRBD2 | TGCAGCGTTCGGCTGGCGGGAGGGAACGCCGGGGAGCTGTTTTTT | CSVRLAGGNAGELFF
13 | TRBJ1-2 | - | TRBV5-4 | - | TGTGCCAGCAGCTTACGACAGAGTTTCGGCTACACCTTC | CASSLRQSFGYTF
15 | TRBJ2-3 | - | TRBV3-1/TRBV3-2 | TRBD2 | TGTGCCAGCAGACCTAGCGGCCTAGGGGCAGATACGCAGTATTTT | CASRPSGLGADTQYF
13 | TRBJ2-7 | - | TRBV6-5 | TRBD1 | TGTGCCAGCAGGGGACAGGGGACCTACGAGCAGTACTTC | CASRGQGTYEQYF
14 | TRBJ2-7 | - | TRBV28 | - | TGTGCCAGCTCTCAGCTAGACGAGCTCTACGAGCAGTACTTC | CASSQLDELYEQYF
16 | TRBJ2-2 | - | TRBV30 | TRBD2 | TGTGCCTGGAGTGGACTAGCGGGGACGAACACCGGGGAGCTGTTTTTT | CAWSGLAGTNTGELFF
20 | TRBJ2-2 | once | TRBV7-6 | TRBD2 | TGTGCCAGCAGCTCCTTCCTGGGGCTAGCGGGAGGGGCGAACACCGGGGAGCTGTTTTTT | CASSSFLGLAGGANTGELFF
14 | TRBJ1-5 | - | TRBV18 | - | TGTGCCAGCTCACCGAGGGGAAGGGAGGAGCCCCAGCATTTT | CASSPRGREEPQHF
16 | TRBJ2-5 | - | TRBV6-5 | - | TGTGCCAGCAGTTTGGGAGTCCTGATTGAGAGGGAGACCCAGTACTTC | CASSLGVLIERETQYF
15 | TRBJ2-3 | - | TRBV5-1 | - | TGCGCCAGCAGCTTCGGGCTCCGGAGGGGCGATACGCAGTATTTT | CASSFGLRRGDTQYF
13 | TRBJ1-5 | - | TRBV3-1/TRBV3-2 | - | TGTGCCAGCAGCCAAGTCGGGGATCAGCCCCAGCATTTT | CASSQVGDQPQHF
18 | TRBJ2-3 | - | TRBV5-6 | TRBD1 | TGTGCCAGCAGCCCTCCGGGGACAGGGCATATTAGCCCAGATACGCAGTATTTT | CASSPPGTGHISPDTQYF
21 | TRBJ2-6 | - | TRBV7-3 | - | TGTGCCAGCAGCTTGGGGCGGGACTCTAGGACCTTAAGCTCTGGGGCCAACGTCCTGACTTTC | CASSLGRDSRTLSSGANVLTF
12 | TRBJ2-1 | - | TRBV10-3 | TRBD2 | TGTGCCATCAGTGTGGCGGGAGATGAGCAGTTCTTC | CAISVAGDEQFF
15 | TRBJ1-5 | - | TRBV27 | - | TGTGCCAGCAGCCGCACGGGATATAGCAATCAGCCCCAGCATTTT | CASSRTGYSNQPQHF
16 | TRBJ2-7 | - | TRBV5-6 | TRBD1 | TGTGCCAGCAGTCAGAGACAGGGGGTCAAAGCCTACGAGCAGTACTTC | CASSQRQGVKAYEQYF
13 | TRBJ2-1 | once | TRBV6-1 | - | TGTGCCAGCAGTGAACAGGGGACCGATGAGCAGTTCTTC | CASSEQGTDEQFF
13 | TRBJ1-5 | - | TRBV18 | - | TGTGCCAGCTCATCCGACTCGGATCAGCCCCAGCATTTT | CASSSDSDQPQHF
15 | TRBJ2-5 | - | TRBV6-5 | - | TGTGCCAGCACCGCGACAGGTCGGATGGGCCAGACCCAGTACTTC | CASTATGRMGQTQYF